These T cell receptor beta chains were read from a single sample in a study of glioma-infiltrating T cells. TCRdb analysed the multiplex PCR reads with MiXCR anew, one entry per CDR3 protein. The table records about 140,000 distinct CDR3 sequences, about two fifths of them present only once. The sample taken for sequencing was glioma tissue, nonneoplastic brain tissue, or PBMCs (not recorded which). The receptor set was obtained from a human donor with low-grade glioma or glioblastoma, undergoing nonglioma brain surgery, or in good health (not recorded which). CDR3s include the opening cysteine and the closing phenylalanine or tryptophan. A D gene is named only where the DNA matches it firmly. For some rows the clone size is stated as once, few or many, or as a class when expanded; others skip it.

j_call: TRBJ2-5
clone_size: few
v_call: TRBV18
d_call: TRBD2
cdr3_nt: TGTGCCAGCTCACCACCGTACCTAGCGGGAGGGCCCCGTAAAGAGACCCAGTACTTC
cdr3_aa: CASSPPYLAGGPRKETQYF

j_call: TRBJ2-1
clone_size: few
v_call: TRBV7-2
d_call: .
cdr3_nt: TGTGCCAGCACCCTAAACAATGAGCAGTTCTTC
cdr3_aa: CASTLNNEQFF

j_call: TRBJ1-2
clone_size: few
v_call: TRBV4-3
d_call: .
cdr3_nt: TGCGCCAGCAGCCAAGACCCTAGGTATGGCTACACCTTC
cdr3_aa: CASSQDPRYGYTF

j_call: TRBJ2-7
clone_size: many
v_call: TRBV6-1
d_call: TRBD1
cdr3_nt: TGTGCCAGCAGTCCAACAGGGGACGAGCAGTACTTC
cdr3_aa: CASSPTGDEQYF

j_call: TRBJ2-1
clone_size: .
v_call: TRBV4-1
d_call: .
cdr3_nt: TGCGCCAGCAGCCAAGATCTCGGATCTCCCAATTACAATGAGCAGTTCTTC
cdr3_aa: CASSQDLGSPNYNEQFF

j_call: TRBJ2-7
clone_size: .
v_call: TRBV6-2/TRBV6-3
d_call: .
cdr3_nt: TGTGCCAGTCGCCGGGACGGGGGGCGGAACGAGCAGTACTTC
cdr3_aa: CASRRDGGRNEQYF

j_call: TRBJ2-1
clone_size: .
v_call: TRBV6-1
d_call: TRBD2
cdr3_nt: TGTGCCAGCAGCCTGACTAGCGGGGTTGGTGAGCAGTTCTTC
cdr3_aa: CASSLTSGVGEQFF

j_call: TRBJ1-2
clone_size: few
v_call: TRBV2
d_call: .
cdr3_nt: TGTGCCAGCACCCCCCACGTGGCAGCCGTTAACTATGGCTACACCTTC
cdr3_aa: CASTPHVAAVNYGYTF

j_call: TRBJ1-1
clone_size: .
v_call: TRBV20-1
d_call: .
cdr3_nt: TGCAGTGCTAGACCCGGGACGGTGAACACTGAAGCTTTCTTT
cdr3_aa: CSARPGTVNTEAFF

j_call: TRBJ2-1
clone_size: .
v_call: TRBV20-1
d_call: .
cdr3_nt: TGCAGTGCTAGATACAGATCCTACAATGAGCAGTTCTTC
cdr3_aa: CSARYRSYNEQFF

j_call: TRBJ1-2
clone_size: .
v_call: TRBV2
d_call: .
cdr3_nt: TGTGCCAGCAGTGAAGATGTAGTCCAGTCTGGCTACACCTTC
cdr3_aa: CASSEDVVQSGYTF

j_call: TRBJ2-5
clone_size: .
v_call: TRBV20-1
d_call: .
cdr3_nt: TGCAGTGCTAGAGTTGGCAGGGGTAGGGAGACCCAGTACTTC
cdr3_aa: CSARVGRGRETQYF

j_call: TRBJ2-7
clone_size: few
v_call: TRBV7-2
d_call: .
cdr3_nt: TGTGCCAGCAGCTTAACACCCGAGGAGGGAAGTTTACACGAGCAGTACTTC
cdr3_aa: CASSLTPEEGSLHEQYF

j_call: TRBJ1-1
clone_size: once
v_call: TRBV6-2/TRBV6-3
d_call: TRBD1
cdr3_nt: TGTGCCAGCAGGGCCCCATGGGACAGTGAAGCTTTCTTT
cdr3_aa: CASRAPWDSEAFF

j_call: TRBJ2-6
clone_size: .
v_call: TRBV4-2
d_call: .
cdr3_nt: TGTGCCAGCAGCCAAGAAGGGTCTGGGGCCAACGTCCTGACTTTC
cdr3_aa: CASSQEGSGANVLTF

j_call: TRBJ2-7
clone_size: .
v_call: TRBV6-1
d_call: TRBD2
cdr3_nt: TGTGCCAGCAGCCCGGGAGGGCGGAGAGCCTACGAGCAGTACTTC
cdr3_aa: CASSPGGRRAYEQYF

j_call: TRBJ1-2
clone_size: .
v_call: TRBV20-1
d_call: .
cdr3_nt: TGCAGTGCTAGAGATACAGGGATAGCTAACTATGGCTACACCTTC
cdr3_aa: CSARDTGIANYGYTF

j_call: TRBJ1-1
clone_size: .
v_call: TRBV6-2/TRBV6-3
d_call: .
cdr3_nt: TGTGCCAGCAGTTTGGGACGGACGGGGAACACTGAAGCTTTCTTT
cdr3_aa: CASSLGRTGNTEAFF

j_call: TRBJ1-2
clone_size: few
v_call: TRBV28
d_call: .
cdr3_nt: TGTGCCAGCAGTCTTCCCGGAGGGGCCGGCTACACCTTC
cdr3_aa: CASSLPGGAGYTF

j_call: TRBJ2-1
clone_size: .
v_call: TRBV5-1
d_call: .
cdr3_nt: TGCGCCAGCAGCTTGGTCCCGCCCAATGAGCAGTTCTTC
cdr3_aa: CASSLVPPNEQFF

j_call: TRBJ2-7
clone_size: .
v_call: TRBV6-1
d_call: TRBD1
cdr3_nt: TGTGCCAGCAGTCACCCAGGACAGGGATCCGGATACGAGCAGTACTTC
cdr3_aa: CASSHPGQGSGYEQYF

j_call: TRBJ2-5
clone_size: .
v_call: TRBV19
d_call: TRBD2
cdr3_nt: TGTGCCAGTAGTTCTAGCGGAGGCGAAGAGACCCAGTACTTC
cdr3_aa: CASSSSGGEETQYF

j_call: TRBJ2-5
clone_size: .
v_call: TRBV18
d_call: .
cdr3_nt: TGTGCCAGCTCACCCTTCTCGGACGGTCAAGAGACCCAGTACTTC
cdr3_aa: CASSPFSDGQETQYF

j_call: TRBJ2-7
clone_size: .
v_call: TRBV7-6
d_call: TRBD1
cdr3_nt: TGTGCCAGCAGCTCGGGACAGGGGAACGAGCAGTACTTC
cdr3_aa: CASSSGQGNEQYF

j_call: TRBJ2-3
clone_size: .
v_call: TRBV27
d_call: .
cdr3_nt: TGTGCCAGCAGTTTAACTCAGGGTTGGGCTGACACAGATACGCAGTATTTT
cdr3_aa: CASSLTQGWADTDTQYF

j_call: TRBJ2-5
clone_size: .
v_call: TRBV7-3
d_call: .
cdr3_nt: TGTGCCAGCAGCAGCACCGGGACAAATCAAGAGACCCAGTACTTC
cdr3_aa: CASSSTGTNQETQYF

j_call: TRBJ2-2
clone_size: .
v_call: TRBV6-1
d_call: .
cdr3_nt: TGTGCCAGCAGATTAGCCCGAACCGGGGAGCTGTTTTTT
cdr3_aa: CASRLARTGELFF

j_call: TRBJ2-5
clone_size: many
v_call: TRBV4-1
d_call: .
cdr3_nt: TGCGCCAGCAGCCCCAGGTCAAGTGGGGGGGCGTCAGAGACCCAGTACTTC
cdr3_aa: CASSPRSSGGASETQYF

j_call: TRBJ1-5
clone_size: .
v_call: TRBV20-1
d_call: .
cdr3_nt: TGCAGTGCTAGCCCTGGGGGTAGCAATCAGCCCCAGCATTTT
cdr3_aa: CSASPGGSNQPQHF

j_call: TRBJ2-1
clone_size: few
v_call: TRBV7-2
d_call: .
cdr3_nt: TGTGCCAGCAGCCCGAGACAAATTTACAATGAGCAGTTCTTC
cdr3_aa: CASSPRQIYNEQFF

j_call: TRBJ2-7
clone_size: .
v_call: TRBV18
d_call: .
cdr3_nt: TGTGCCAGCTCACCGACAGGACTGAACTACGAGCAGTACTTC
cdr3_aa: CASSPTGLNYEQYF

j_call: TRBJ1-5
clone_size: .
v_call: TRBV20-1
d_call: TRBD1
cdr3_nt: TGCAGTGCTTCCAGACAGGGAAATCAGCCCCAGCATTTT
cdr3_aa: CSASRQGNQPQHF

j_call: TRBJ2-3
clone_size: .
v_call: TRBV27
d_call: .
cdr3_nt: TGTGCCAGCACCCCACTAAACACAGATACGCAGTATTTT
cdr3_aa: CASTPLNTDTQYF

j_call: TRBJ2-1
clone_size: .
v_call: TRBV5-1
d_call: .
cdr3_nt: TGCGCCAGCAGCCCGGGCTACGGATACAATGAGCAGTTCTTC
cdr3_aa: CASSPGYGYNEQFF

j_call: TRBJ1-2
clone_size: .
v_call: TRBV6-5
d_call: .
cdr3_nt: TGTGCCAGCAGTTACCTACTCGGGACGGTTAACTATGGCTACACCTTC
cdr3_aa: CASSYLLGTVNYGYTF

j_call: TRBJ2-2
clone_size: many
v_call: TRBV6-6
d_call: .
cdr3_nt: TGTGCCAGCAGTTACTCGACCGGGGAGCTGTTTTTT
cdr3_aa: CASSYSTGELFF

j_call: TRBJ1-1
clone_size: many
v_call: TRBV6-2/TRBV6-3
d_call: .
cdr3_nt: TGTGCCAGCAGTTATTTCATATCGAACACTGAAGCTTTCTTT
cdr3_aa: CASSYFISNTEAFF

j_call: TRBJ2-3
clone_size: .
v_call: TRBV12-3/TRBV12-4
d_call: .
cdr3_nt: TGTGCCAGCAGTTTATGGCAGTCTAGCACAGATACGCAGTATTTT
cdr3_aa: CASSLWQSSTDTQYF

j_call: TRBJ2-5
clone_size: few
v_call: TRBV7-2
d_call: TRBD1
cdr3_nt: TGTGCCAGCAGCTTAGGGGGACAGCAAGAGACCCAGTACTTC
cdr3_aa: CASSLGGQQETQYF

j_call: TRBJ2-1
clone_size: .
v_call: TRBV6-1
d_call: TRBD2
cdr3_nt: TGTGCCAGCAATGGACTAGCGGGTTTGAGATACAATGAGCAGTTCTTC
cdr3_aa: CASNGLAGLRYNEQFF

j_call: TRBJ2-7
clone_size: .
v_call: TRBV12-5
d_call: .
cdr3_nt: TGTGCTAGTGGTTTAGGGGGGACCTACGAGCAGTACTTC
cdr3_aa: CASGLGGTYEQYF

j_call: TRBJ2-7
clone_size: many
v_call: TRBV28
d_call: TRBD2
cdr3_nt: TGTGCCAGCAGTTCTTGGGGTACTAGCGGGAGGGGAGAGCAGTACTTC
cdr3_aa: CASSSWGTSGRGEQYF

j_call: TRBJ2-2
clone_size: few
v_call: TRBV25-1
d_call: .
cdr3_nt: TGTGCCAGCAGTGAATCTAGGGGCCCCGTGACCACCGGGGAGCTGTTTTTT
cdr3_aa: CASSESRGPVTTGELFF

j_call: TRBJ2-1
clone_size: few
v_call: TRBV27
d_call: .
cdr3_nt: TGTGCCAGCAGCGCCAACAATGAGCAGTTCTTC
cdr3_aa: CASSANNEQFF

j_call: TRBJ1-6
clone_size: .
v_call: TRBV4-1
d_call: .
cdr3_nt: TGCGCCAGCAGCCAAGATCCGCCAGGGAATAATTCACCCCTCCACTTT
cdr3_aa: CASSQDPPGNNSPLHF

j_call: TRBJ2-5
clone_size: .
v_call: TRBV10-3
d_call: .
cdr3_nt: TGTGCCATCAGTGTGGTACAGTTGGAGACCCAGTACTTC
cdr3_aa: CAISVVQLETQYF

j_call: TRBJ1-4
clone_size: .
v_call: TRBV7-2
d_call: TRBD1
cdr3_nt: TGTGCCAGCAGCCAAGATGCCCCGACAGGGAAACTGTTTTTT
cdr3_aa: CASSQDAPTGKLFF